This note documents a single T cell receptor beta chain sequence. These data come from a study of CD8+ T cells in alopecia areata. Germline V gene sequence: CDR1 SQVTM, CDR2 ANQGSEA. V lost 1 base and J lost 7, with 10 bases in between. The CDR3 totals 13 residues. Extraction and reverse transcription of RNA yielded cDNA as the sequencing template. Profiled with immunoSEQ multiplex PCR; TCRdb holds only in-frame clones, not every one. Counted here are 150,000 to 200,000 clones, about 60% occurring once; the ten biggest clones make up approximately 15%. The chain is built from TRBV29-1 and TRBJ1-4, with TRBD1 as a possible D gene (5 bases). This receptor was identified in a human donor with alopecia areata. The material was CD4+ T cells sorted from blood, obtained at week 0. CDR3 DNA: TGCAGCGTTGAAGCAGGGTTTTCTGAAAAACTGTTTTTT. Translating it yields CSVEAGFSEKLFF. The variable domain in full, completed from reference TRBV29-1 and TRBJ1-4, reads SAVISQKPSRDICQRGTSLTIQCQVDSQVTMMFWYRQQPGQSLTLIATANQGSEATYESGFVIDKFPISRPNLTFSTLTVSNMSPEDSSIYLCSVEAGFSEKLFFGSGTQLSVL.